The 4 T cell receptor beta chains given below trace back to one sample, sequenced in a study of regulatory T cells in long-lasting Graves disease. Stated time point: persistent/refractory GD, antithyroid drugs over 5 years with positive TRAb. PBMC RNA served as the TCR library source. Building the TCR beta libraries relied on iRepertoire HTBI primers, and CDR3 regions underwent Arm-PCR. One entry per CDR3 protein results from TCRdb running MiXCR on the multiplex PCR reads. Seen here are 700,000 or so distinct CDR3 sequences, about 32% observed once, and the top ten hold about 40%. Sequencing was performed on peripheral blood mononuclear cells (PBMCs), taken when the disease was refractory, from a patient treated with antithyroid drugs. Receptors originate from a female donor with Graves disease.

Many counts were recorded for this clonotype. Here the CDR3 reads CASRDRSSGNTIYF. Here the CDR3 DNA reads TGTGCCAGCAGGGACAGGTCCTCTGGAAACACCATATATTTT. The rearrangement links TRBV2 to TRBJ1-3; 7 bases line up with TRBD1. Germline trimming cut 6 bases from V and 0 bases from J; bases unmatched to any gene: 2. In germline, CDR1 is SNHLY, CDR2 FYNNEI. The CDR3 runs to 14 residues.

This clonotype was observed at least ten times. The chain has TRBV2 and TRBJ1-1; D gene unclear. Between the trimmed V and J ends, which lost 1 base and 0 bases, there was a span of 6 bases. CDR3 length: 14 amino acids. Germline V gene lookup returns CDR1 SNHLY and CDR2 FYNNEI. CDR3 sequence (DNA): TGTGCCAGCAGTGAAGGTTTTTTGAACACTGAAGCTTTCTTT. It yields the protein CASSEGFLNTEAFF.

This rearrangement joins TRBV27 to TRBJ2-7; TRBD2 agrees at 12 bases. Per germline, CDR1 MNHEY and CDR2 SMNVEV (reference sequence). The CDR3 sequence is 15 residues long. The ends lost 7 bases at V and 4 bases at J; junction bases unmatched: 8. The CDR3 DNA follows: TGTGCCAGCAAACTGACTAGCGGGGGTAAGTACGAGCAGTACTTC. It specifies CASKLTSGGKYEQYF.

V is TRBV7-2 and J is TRBJ1-5, with unresolved D. Trimming removed 5 bases from V and 1 base from J, with 9 bases in between. CDR1 is SGHTA and CDR2 is FQGNSA in the germline V gene. This CDR3 contains 14 residues. CDR3 sequence: CASSPKRSNQPQHF. For the CDR3, the DNA is TGTGCCAGCAGCCCCAAGAGAAGCAATCAGCCCCAGCATTTT.